These 8 T cell receptor beta chains were sequenced from one sample in a study of shared clonotypes between healthy human individuals. The protocol was immunoSEQ multiplex PCR, while the TCRdb copy is restricted to in-frame clones and leaves out a portion. Altogether under 750,000 clones are present, about two thirds being singletons, with the ten largest covering about 1.7%. Sequencing used memory CD4+ T cells sorted from blood. The subset denotes: CD45RA-negative fraction. Receptor source: a woman between 25 and 40 years old in good health.

A note on this clone: Within the sample, other DNA sequences also encode this same CDR3. V and J are TRBV6-5 and TRBJ1-1; 7 nucleotides line up with TRBD1. V lost 6 bases and J lost 0; bases outside the gene matches: 4. Germline lookup yields CDR1 MNHEY and CDR2 SVGAGI. This CDR3 spans 14 amino acids. The CDR3 bases are TGTGCCAGCAGCCGGGACAGAGTGAACACTGAAGCTTTCTTT. It is translated as CASSRDRVNTEAFF.

This clone was seen just once. A junction boundary mismatches the germline segment, possibly from a read error. The chain combines TRBV5-5 with TRBJ2-1; TRBD1 is a possible D gene (6 bases). The CDR3 length is 11 residues. Germline V CDR1 and CDR2: SGHKS, YYEKEE (reference sequence). The CDR3 nucleotides are TGTGCCAGCAGCATAAACAGGGCACAACTCTTC. It specifies CASSINRAQLF.

This chain uses TRBV5-1 with TRBJ2-7, with a weak D call TRBD2 (7 bases). V lost 4 bases and J 4 bases, leaving 21 bases between the germline ends. Germline lookup yields CDR1 SGHRS and CDR2 YFSETQ. The CDR3 length is 16 residues. DNA for the CDR3: TGCGCCAGCAGCGATCCTGGGGGGGCTGCGGGGTACGAGCAGTACTTC. It yields the protein CASSDPGGAAGYEQYF.

The J gene is TRBJ2-7, the V gene TRBV7-9, with D possibly TRBD2 on 6 matching bases. The CDR3 extends over 14 amino acids. Germline CDR1 reads SEHNR; CDR2 reads FQNEAQ (reference sequence). The V gene lost 0 bases and the J gene lost 3 bases, with 9 bases spanning the gap. This chain's CDR3 is CASSLALADYEQYF. In nucleotides, the CDR3 is TGTGCCAGCAGCTTAGCACTAGCCGACTACGAGCAGTACTTC.

The table lists this clone with a count of one. V is TRBV5-6 and J is TRBJ1-3; tentatively, D is TRBD1 (6 bases). The CDR3 extends over 15 amino acids. V was shortened by 1 base and J by 2 bases, with 10 bases between the two germline ends. Germline CDR1 and CDR2: SGHDT and YYEEEE. CDR3 sequence reads: CASSLSRGTGNTIYF. The CDR3 DNA reads TGTGCCAGCAGCTTGTCGAGGGGGACTGGAAACACCATATATTTT.

The CDR3 sequence is CASWGNTEAFF. The CDR3 DNA reads TGTGCCAGCTGGGGGAACACTGAAGCTTTCTTT. The chain has TRBV6-6 and TRBJ1-1, with D unclear. Germline V gives CDR1 MNHNY, CDR2 SVGAGI (reference sequence). The CDR3 loop spans 11 amino acids. V dropped 8 bases and J dropped 1 base, with 5 bases sitting between them.

The chain employs TRBV11-2 and TRBJ2-3; 8 positions agree with TRBD2. The V segment lost 5 bases and the J segment 6 bases; nucleotides outside the gene matches: 13. Germline V CDR1 and CDR2: SGHAT, FQNNGV. This CDR3 comprises 16 residues. CDR3 DNA: TGTGCCAGCAGCCCACGACTAGCGAGGCTGGGGGATACGCAGTATTTT. It is translated as CASSPRLARLGDTQYF.

The chain has TRBV4-1 and TRBJ1-4; 8 bases match TRBD1. The CDR3 spans 16 residues. With V trimmed by 0 bases and J by 4 bases, 4 bases remained unmatched. Per the germline V gene, CDR1 is MGHRA and CDR2 is YSYEKL. In DNA, the CDR3 is TGCGCCAGCAGCCAAGAGGGCACAGGGGGTAATGAAAAACTGTTTTTT. Translating it yields CASSQEGTGGNEKLFF.